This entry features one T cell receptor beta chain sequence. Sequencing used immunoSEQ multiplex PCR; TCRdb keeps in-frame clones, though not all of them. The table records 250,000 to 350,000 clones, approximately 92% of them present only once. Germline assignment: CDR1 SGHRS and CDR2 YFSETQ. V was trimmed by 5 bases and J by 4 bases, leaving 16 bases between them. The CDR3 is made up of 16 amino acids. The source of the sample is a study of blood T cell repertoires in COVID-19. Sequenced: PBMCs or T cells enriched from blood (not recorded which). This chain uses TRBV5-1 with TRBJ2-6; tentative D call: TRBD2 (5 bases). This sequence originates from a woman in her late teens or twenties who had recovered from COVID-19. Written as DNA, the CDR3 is TGCGCCAGCAGAGGACTCATTCTTAGCGGGGCCAACGTCCTGACTTTC. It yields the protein CASRGLILSGANVLTF.